This T cell receptor beta chain was recovered during a study of blood T cell repertoires in COVID-19. Overall study: Spain, Italy and the United States supplied samples that represented acute and convalescent COVID-19. From T cells, B-cell-depleted T cells, or PBMCs came the material, which was cDNA or gDNA.

Participant-given clinical history determined each cohort assignment. The table came from immunoSEQ multiplex PCR; TCRdb's copy has only in-frame clones and leaves some out. The sample consists of 200,000 to 250,000 clones, less than 90% of them appearing once. This TCR was sampled from a woman in her fifties or sixties in a cohort exposed to, infected with or recovered from COVID-19 (not recorded which). Sequencing was done on a sample of PBMCs or T cells enriched from blood (not recorded which).

CDR3 sequence reads: CASSEGGSYEQYF. In nucleotides, the CDR3 is TGTGCCAGCAGCGAGGGTGGCTCCTACGAGCAGTACTTC. V and J are TRBV28 and TRBJ2-7; possible D gene TRBD2, 5 bases. CDR3 length: 13 residues. V was pared by 6 bases and J by 0 bases, with 9 bases between. Germline V gene lookup returns CDR1 MDHEN and CDR2 SYDVKM.